One and the same sample provided the 22 T cell receptor beta chains below, sequenced in a study of Ad26.COV2.S vaccination and SARS-CoV-2 variants. As to treatment: roughly 20 received Ad26.COV2.S at low or high dose, single or two shots; roughly 5 received placebo; per-sample allocation not given. The samples date from day 63 after the first vaccine or placebo injection. Method: immunoSEQ multiplex PCR; TCRdb's copy keeps in-frame clones and lacks some. The sample yields under 500,000 clones, about nine tenths seen once. The sample here was peripheral blood, taken in a trial of Ad26.COV2.S vaccine versus placebo. The receptors come from a person between 18 and 60 years old who received the Ad26.COV2.S COVID-19 vaccine or a placebo.

The chain couples TRBV4-3 to TRBJ1-2; D perhaps matches TRBD1 (5 bases). Germline loops: CDR1 LGHNA, CDR2 YSLEER. This CDR3 comprises 15 residues. The V end lost 0 bases, the J end lost 7 bases, and 15 bases lay between the germline ends. CDR3 residues: CASSQDRTPVGGYTF. The CDR3 region has the DNA TGCGCCAGCAGCCAAGATAGGACACCAGTGGGTGGCTACACCTTC.

As to this clone: The same CDR3 also results from other DNA sequences found in this sample. The V call is TRBV24-1, the J call TRBJ2-7; the D call may be TRBD1 or TRBD2 (5 bases each). V lost 3 bases to trimming and J lost 2 bases, with 7 bases between them. The CDR3 length is 13 residues. The V gene's germline CDR1 is KGHDR and CDR2 SFDVKD. The CDR3 DNA is TGTGCCACCAGTGATCGGGGCGCCTACGAGCAGTACTTC. Translating it yields CATSDRGAYEQYF.

CDR3 bases: TGCGCCAGCAGCCAATCGCCGGGACTAGCCTACGAGCAGTACTTC. It yields the protein CASSQSPGLAYEQYF. This rearrangement joins TRBV4-1 to TRBJ2-7; 8 positions agree with TRBD2. The CDR3 loop spans 15 amino acids. J lost 2 bases, V lost 2 bases, and 5 bases had no gene match. Germline lookup yields CDR1 MGHRA and CDR2 YSYEKL.

The J gene is TRBJ2-3, the V gene TRBV30; 7 bases are a match to TRBD2. The CDR3 spans 15 residues. Losses at the gene ends were 4 bases for V and 2 bases for J; bases not matched to a gene: 9. Germline CDR1 GTSNPN, CDR2 SVGIG (reference sequence). The CDR3 sequence is CAWTLAAGTTDTQYF. The CDR3 nucleotides read TGTGCCTGGACCCTAGCGGCGGGAACCACAGATACGCAGTATTTT.

The CDR3 nucleotides read TGTGCCGCCCGGGACATGAAATATAGCAATCAGCCCCAGCATTTT. Encoded protein: CAARDMKYSNQPQHF. The V call is TRBV19, the J call TRBJ1-5; maybe TRBD1 (6 bases). With 11 bases removed from V and 0 bases from J, the gap between germline ends came to 17 bases. CDR3 size: 15 residues. Germline values: CDR1 LNHDA, CDR2 SQIVND (reference sequence).

This sequence joins TRBV18 and TRBJ1-5; D perhaps matches TRBD1 (5 bases). The germline gives CDR1 KGHSH, CDR2 LQKENI. The CDR3 extends over 15 amino acids. Trimming pared 5 bases from V and 5 bases from J, leaving 16 bases between. DNA for the CDR3: TGTGCCAGCTCAGAACAGCAGGGTAGAGATCAGCCCCAGCATTTT. It specifies CASSEQQGRDQPQHF.

This chain's CDR3 is CASIKGPDSNQPQHF. Written as DNA, the CDR3 is TGCGCCAGCATAAAGGGGCCGGATAGCAATCAGCCCCAGCATTTT. This chain uses TRBV10-2 with TRBJ1-5; D might be TRBD1 (5 bases). Trimming removed 7 bases at V and 0 bases at J, with 13 bases between. This CDR3 region has 15 residues. Germline values: CDR1 WSHSY, CDR2 SAAADI.

The chain combines TRBV6-5 with TRBJ2-5; 12 bases are shared with TRBD2. V lost 8 bases to trimming and J lost 5 bases; unmatched junction nucleotides: 9. CDR3 size: 15 residues. Germline V gives CDR1 MNHEY, CDR2 SVGAGI. This CDR3 is CASLRLAGARETQYF. The CDR3 bases are TGTGCCAGCCTCCGACTAGCGGGGGCAAGGGAGACCCAGTACTTC.

The chain recombines TRBV4-1 with TRBJ1-2; possibly TRBD1 for D (6 bases). V was clipped by 2 bases and J by 6 bases, with 19 bases between them. This CDR3 is 16 amino acids long. Germline loops: CDR1 MGHRA, CDR2 YSYEKL. DNA for the CDR3: TGCGCCAGCAGCCAACCCGGGCGGCAGGGGAGGCATGGCTACACCTTC. Its translation: CASSQPGRQGRHGYTF.

The CDR3 coding sequence is TGTGCCGCAGGACACGACGACGAGACGCAGTATTTT. Its protein is CAAGHDDETQYF. The V gene is TRBV2, the J gene TRBJ2-3; possible D gene TRBD1, 5 bases. CDR1 and CDR2 (germline): SNHLY, FYNNEI. The CDR3 totals 12 residues. V shed 11 bases and J shed 9 bases, with 18 bases lying between them.

J is TRBJ1-2 and V is TRBV3-1 (or the pseudogene TRBV3-2); TRBD1 matches at 7 bases. The CDR3 loop spans 17 amino acids. The junction had 11 bases not matched to a gene; V was cut back by 0 bases and J by 4 bases. Per germline, CDR1 LGHDT and CDR2 YNNKEL (reference sequence). CDR3 nucleotide sequence: TGTGCCAGCAGCCAAGATTGGGACAGCGGACTTATCTATGGCTACACCTTC. Its protein is CASSQDWDSGLIYGYTF.

Only a few counts were recorded for this clone. The chain has TRBV19 and TRBJ1-1, with D uncertain. The germline V and J ends were trimmed by 5 bases and 2 bases, with 9 bases remaining between them. Germline assignment: CDR1 LNHDA and CDR2 SQIVND (reference sequence). The CDR3 contains 13 residues. CDR3 nucleotides: TGTGCCAGTAGTGTAGGACCAAACACTGAAGCTTTCTTT. Its protein product is CASSVGPNTEAFF.

This clone was seen once. The chain links TRBV7-9 to TRBJ2-3, with 8 bases that match TRBD2. The CDR3 covers 17 residues. Trimming cost V 2 bases and J 0 bases; bases outside gene matches: 7. Germline lookup yields CDR1 SEHNR and CDR2 FQNEAQ (reference sequence). This CDR3 reads CASSLYLAGTSTDTQYF. The CDR3 nucleotides are TGTGCCAGCAGCTTATATTTAGCGGGGACTAGCACAGATACGCAGTATTTT.

V usage is TRBV11-2 and J usage is TRBJ1-1; D is uncertain. Germline V CDR1 and CDR2: SGHAT, FQNNGV. The CDR3 is 14 residues long. V lost 0 bases and J lost 1, with 6 bases in between. Here the CDR3 reads CASSLDLGNTEAFF. For the CDR3, the DNA is TGTGCCAGCAGCTTAGATTTGGGGAACACTGAAGCTTTCTTT.

This clone was seen only a few times. The J gene is TRBJ1-4, the V gene TRBV7-9, with D unresolved. Trimming removed 1 base at V and 5 bases at J, with 5 bases between. Germline CDR1 and CDR2: SEHNR and FQNEAQ (reference sequence). CDR3 length: 13 amino acids. CDR3 nucleotide sequence: TGTGCCAGCAGCTTAGGTACAAATGAAAAACTGTTTTTT. It translates to CASSLGTNEKLFF.

V usage is TRBV6-5 and J usage is TRBJ2-1; 12 positions agree with TRBD2. Germline loops: CDR1 MNHEY, CDR2 SVGAGI. The CDR3 contains 16 residues. V trimming: 0 bases; J trimming: 6 bases; junction bases outside the gene matches: 3. CDR3 residues: CASSYSRTSGTNEQFF. For the CDR3, the DNA is TGTGCCAGCAGTTACTCCCGGACTAGCGGGACCAATGAGCAGTTCTTC.

The chain links TRBV28 to TRBJ1-1; D may be TRBD1 (5 bases). V dropped 3 bases and J dropped 5 bases, with 16 bases sitting between them. Germline loops: CDR1 MDHEN, CDR2 SYDVKM. This CDR3 contains 15 residues. CDR3 in amino acids: CASSLSRDLGTEAFF. In DNA form, the CDR3 reads TGTGCCAGCAGTTTGAGCAGGGACCTGGGGACTGAAGCTTTCTTT.

The chain joins TRBV7-9 to TRBJ2-4; D gene unclear. Germline assignment: CDR1 SEHNR and CDR2 FQNEAQ (reference sequence). V was pared by 5 bases and J by 7 bases, with 12 bases between. CDR3 length: 13 amino acids. DNA of the CDR3: TGTGCCAGCAGCCCGGTGGGCATGAACATTCAGTACTTC. It encodes CASSPVGMNIQYF.

V and J are TRBV19 and TRBJ2-2; D remains unclear. CDR1 and CDR2 (germline): LNHDA, SQIVND (reference sequence). The CDR3 is 16 amino acids. Between the trimmed V and J ends, which lost 3 bases and 2 bases, there was a span of 13 bases. CDR3 sequence: CASSILGVANTGELFF. As DNA, the CDR3 is TGTGCCAGTAGTATCCTCGGTGTAGCTAACACCGGGGAGCTGTTTTTT.

V is TRBV4-3 and J is TRBJ1-2; D might be TRBD1 (5 bases). The germline CDR1 and CDR2 sequences are LGHNA and YSLEER. V lost 0 bases, J lost 4 bases, and 21 bases lay in between. CDR3 length equals 18 residues. The CDR3 nucleotides are TGCGCCAGCAGCCAAGAGCCGGGCCAAGGCCTGAGGGGCTATGGCTACACCTTC. The encoded protein is CASSQEPGQGLRGYGYTF.

The V call is TRBV6-2 or TRBV6-3, the J call TRBJ1-1, with D perhaps matching TRBD1 (5 bases). The germline CDR1 and CDR2 sequences are MNHEY and SVGEGT. This CDR3 has 16 residues. V lost 2 bases and J lost 2, with 15 bases in between. The CDR3 here is CASSYLRGRDNTEAFF. As DNA, the CDR3 is TGTGCCAGCAGTTACCTGCGAGGCAGGGATAACACTGAAGCTTTCTTT.

A word on this clone: Other nucleotide sequences from this sample produce the same CDR3. CDR3 in DNA: TGTGCCAGCAGCCCGGGACTAGCGGGGGGGTACAATGAGCAGTTCTTC. It translates to CASSPGLAGGYNEQFF. The rearrangement uses TRBV13 and TRBJ2-1; 16 bases are shared with TRBD2. Trimming at V came to 5 bases and at J to 4 bases, leaving 2 bases not matched to a gene. CDR1 is PRHDT and CDR2 is FYEKMQ in the germline V gene (reference sequence). CDR3 length equals 16 residues.